These T cell receptor beta chains were read from a single sample in a study of early T cells in non-severe SARS-CoV-2 infection. TCRdb independently ran MiXCR on the 5' RACE reads; one entry per CDR3 protein. The repertoire consists of over 55,000 distinct CDR3 sequences, with roughly an eighth occurring once and the leading ten covering around 1.3%. What was sequenced was whole blood. The origin of the receptors is an adult who was a healthcare worker with PCR-confirmed SARS-CoV-2 infection or an uninfected control (not recorded which). CDR3s include the opening cysteine and the closing phenylalanine or tryptophan. The order of the fields is CDR3 DNA, CDR3 protein, clone size, V gene, J gene, D gene. D genes are given only for firm matches. Some rows have no size entry. The others give once, few or many, or a class for an expanded clone.

cdr3_nt: TGTGCCAGCAGTTCGGGAGAGGGACAATCTATCTCGGAGGAGCAGTACTTC; cdr3_aa: CASSSGEGQSISEEQYF; clone_size: few; v_call: TRBV6-2/TRBV6-3; j_call: TRBJ2-7; d_call: .
cdr3_nt: TGCAGTGCTAGCGATCAGTTCCACTACAATGAGCAGTTCTTC; cdr3_aa: CSASDQFHYNEQFF; clone_size: .; v_call: TRBV20-1; j_call: TRBJ2-1; d_call: .
cdr3_nt: TGTGCCAGCAGTGACCGGAGCAACACTGAAGCTTTCTTT; cdr3_aa: CASSDRSNTEAFF; clone_size: many; v_call: TRBV6-6; j_call: TRBJ1-1; d_call: .
cdr3_nt: TGTGCCAGCAGCCCGCAGGGCGGTAGCAATCAGCCCCAGCATTTT; cdr3_aa: CASSPQGGSNQPQHF; clone_size: many; v_call: TRBV7-2; j_call: TRBJ1-5; d_call: .
cdr3_nt: TGTGCCATCAGCCCGGGATCGAACACCGGGGAGCTGTTTTTT; cdr3_aa: CAISPGSNTGELFF; clone_size: many; v_call: TRBV10-3; j_call: TRBJ2-2; d_call: .
cdr3_nt: TGTGCCAGCACCCCTGTTTGGGGCGGGACCCCCCGCAATGAGCAGTTCTTC; cdr3_aa: CASTPVWGGTPRNEQFF; clone_size: few; v_call: TRBV28; j_call: TRBJ2-1; d_call: .
cdr3_nt: TGTGCCAGCTCACCACGCGGGAGGGCCATGACAGATACGCAGTATTTT; cdr3_aa: CASSPRGRAMTDTQYF; clone_size: .; v_call: TRBV18; j_call: TRBJ2-3; d_call: TRBD2
cdr3_nt: TGTGCCAGCAGTTTGAGACCAGATTCACCCCTCCACTTT; cdr3_aa: CASSLRPDSPLHF; clone_size: many; v_call: TRBV27; j_call: TRBJ1-6; d_call: .
cdr3_nt: TGCAGTCCTAGCAGGCCTAGCGGGATGGTCGATGAGCAGTTCTTC; cdr3_aa: CSPSRPSGMVDEQFF; clone_size: many; v_call: TRBV20-1; j_call: TRBJ2-1; d_call: TRBD2
cdr3_nt: TGTGCCAGCAGTTACGGGGGTGGGCAGGAGACCCAGTACTTC; cdr3_aa: CASSYGGGQETQYF; clone_size: many; v_call: TRBV27; j_call: TRBJ2-5; d_call: .